The present TCR beta chain was sequenced within a study of cytomegalovirus exposure and HLA in healthy donors. CDR3 size: 13 residues. CDR1 is SGHVS, CDR2 FNYEAQ, per germline. With 3 bases removed from V and 9 bases from J, the gap between germline ends came to 14 bases. The PCR made use of 60 Vbeta and 13 Jbeta primers. TCRdb keeps only in-frame clones here, not all; method: immunoSEQ multiplex PCR. The table lists some 120,000 clones, approximately 79% of them singletons, with around 3.7% in the top ten. The source is a young man in good health and CMV-seronegative. The rearrangement links TRBV7-6 to TRBJ1-2; D is unresolved. Input material: PBMCs. CDR3 protein: CASSFRTEDSYTF. CDR3 in DNA: TGTGCCAGCAGCTTTCGGACGGAGGATAGCTACACCTTC.